The rows below give T cell receptor beta chains drawn from one sample of a study of monozygotic twins with inflammatory bowel disease. Reprocessing the 5' RACE reads, TCRdb reports a single entry for every CDR3 protein and omits DNA. The listing contains around 450,000 distinct CDR3 sequences. The source material was blood. The receptors derive from a human donor with ulcerative colitis or Crohn's disease, or a healthy co-twin of an affected twin (not recorded which). Each CDR3 is given with its conserved first and last residue.

V: TRBV13
J: TRBJ1-6
CDR3: CASSRGTWNSPLHF

V: TRBV7-9
J: TRBJ2-7
CDR3: CASSLQASIPQLEQYF

V: TRBV5-6
J: TRBJ2-1
CDR3: CASSLGRAPYNEQFF

V: TRBV4-3
J: TRBJ1-1
CDR3: CASSQEAGMGTEAFF

V: TRBV5-1
J: TRBJ2-1
CDR3: CASSLEGINEQFF

V: TRBV7-2
J: TRBJ1-4
CDR3: CASSHFLSTNEKLFF

V: TRBV12-3/TRBV12-4
J: TRBJ2-6
CDR3: CASTAGEGANVLTF

V: TRBV20-1
J: TRBJ2-3
CDR3: CSARDTRTDTQYF

V: TRBV20-1
J: TRBJ1-5
CDR3: CSAPPDTGFGQPQHF

V: TRBV6-5
J: TRBJ2-7
CDR3: CASSYSWGSGEQYF

V: TRBV28
J: TRBJ2-5
CDR3: CATRADQETQYF

V: TRBV7-2
J: TRBJ2-7
CDR3: CASRVGGGFYEQYF

V: TRBV29-1
J: TRBJ2-2
CDR3: CSVDARSTGELFF

V: TRBV4-2
J: TRBJ1-2
CDR3: CASSQRTGDGYTF

V: TRBV6-5
J: TRBJ2-1
CDR3: CASSYLRARNSYEQFF

V: TRBV2
J: TRBJ2-6
CDR3: CASSGPGAGANVLTF

V: TRBV15
J: TRBJ1-2
CDR3: CATSRDVNYGYTF

V: TRBV29-1
J: TRBJ2-5
CDR3: CSVEWQRAQQTQYF

V: TRBV6-2/TRBV6-3
J: TRBJ1-1
CDR3: CASLRVLNTEAFF

V: TRBV6-5
J: TRBJ2-1
CDR3: CASSYAGGQEFF

V: TRBV20-1
J: TRBJ2-7
CDR3: CSASRTGVLGSYEQYF